This is a list of T cell receptor beta chains from one sample in a study of T cell changes during pregnancy in multiple sclerosis. TCRdb's table, derived via immunoSEQ multiplex PCR, lists solely in-frame clones and lacks some. The data contain tens of thousands of clones, roughly 94% of them singletons. The starting material was CD8+ T cells from peripheral blood mononuclear cells, obtained after pregnancy. The receptors were gathered from a female donor with multiple sclerosis, enrolled in a pregnancy study. Each CDR3 is given with its conserved first and last residue. D genes are given only for firm matches. Clone size appears in some rows only: once, few, many, or a class for an expanded clone.

len,v_gene,j_gene,abundance,d_gene,CDR3nt,CDR3aa
15,TRBV4-2,TRBJ1-2,once,-,TGTGCCAGCAGCCACCGTCAGGGATCGGAATATGGCTACACCTTC,CASSHRQGSEYGYTF
12,TRBV30,TRBJ2-7,-,-,TGTGCCTGGAGTCTATATAGTCTGGAGCAGTACTTC,CAWSLYSLEQYF
14,TRBV30,TRBJ1-2,few,-,TGTGCCTGGAAGCCCCGCGGAGCTAACTATGGCTACACCTTC,CAWKPRGANYGYTF
14,TRBV6-6,TRBJ2-1,-,-,TGTGCCAGCAGGGAGAGGAAGGGGCACAATGAGCAGTTCTTC,CASRERKGHNEQFF
14,TRBV9,TRBJ1-5,-,TRBD1,TGTGCCAGCAGCGGATCGACAGGGGATCAGCCCCAGCATTTT,CASSGSTGDQPQHF
14,TRBV30,TRBJ1-3,-,-,TGTGCCTGGAGTTCCATGGGGCCAGGAAACACCATATATTTT,CAWSSMGPGNTIYF
14,TRBV10-3,TRBJ1-1,-,-,TGTGCCATCAGTGAGTGGGGGGGGCAGTTTGAAGCTTTCTTT,CAISEWGGQFEAFF
15,TRBV9,TRBJ2-2,-,TRBD1,TGTGCCAGCAGCGCAGGGACAGGGGGGGCCGGGGAGCTGTTTTTT,CASSAGTGGAGELFF
15,TRBV7-6,TRBJ2-1,-,-,TGTGCCAGCAGCTCGCTGGCGGGGACCTACAATGAGCAGTTCTTC,CASSSLAGTYNEQFF
14,TRBV4-1,TRBJ2-5,-,TRBD1,TGCGCCAGCAGCCCACAGGGGGCGGGGGAGACCCAGTACTTC,CASSPQGAGETQYF
15,TRBV14,TRBJ1-2,-,-,TGTGCCAGCAGCCGACCCGACAGTCCCCTTCGGGGCTACACCTTC,CASSRPDSPLRGYTF
11,TRBV20-1,TRBJ2-5,-,-,TGCAGTGGAGGGGGTGGAGAGACCCAGTACTTC,CSGGGGETQYF
16,TRBV6-1,TRBJ2-1,-,-,TGTGCCAGCAGTGTAGGGTCGGGAGATGCCTACAATGAGCAGTTCTTC,CASSVGSGDAYNEQFF
15,TRBV7-9,TRBJ2-5,-,TRBD1,TGTGCCAGCAGCTTACGGACAGGGGGCGTAGAGACCCAGTACTTC,CASSLRTGGVETQYF
16,TRBV12-5,TRBJ2-3,-,TRBD2,TGTGCTAGTGGTTCCTGGACTAGCGGGAGTACAGATACGCAGTATTTT,CASGSWTSGSTDTQYF
13,TRBV7-8,TRBJ2-7,-,-,TGTGCCAGCAGCCTGACTCCGGCCTACGAGCAGTACTTC,CASSLTPAYEQYF
13,TRBV27,TRBJ1-1,-,-,TGTGCCAGCAGTGAGGTTTTCTACACTGAAGCTTTCTTT,CASSEVFYTEAFF